Given below is one T cell receptor (beta chain) in context. Its target is unknown. The sample is drawn from a study of cytomegalovirus exposure and HLA in healthy donors. General study findings and limits: Reportedly, TCR beta sequences accurately predicted HLA-A and HLA-B alleles in most subjects.

PCR primers comprised 60 Vbeta and 13 Jbeta primers. The method was immunoSEQ multiplex PCR; TCRdb's version includes in-frame clones alone and lacks a portion of them. The sample lists about 180,000 clones; around 79% were seen once. The CDR3 length is 13 residues. Germline CDR1 reads MDHEN; CDR2 reads SYDVKM. V was trimmed by 6 bases and J by 2 bases, leaving 11 bases between them. The clonotype comes from a woman aged 35 to 49 in good health and CMV-seronegative. The material sequenced was PBMCs. The chain carries TRBV28 and TRBJ2-7, with D unresolved. DNA for the CDR3: TGTGCCAGCAGCCCCGAAGCGCCCTACGAGCAGTACTTC. Protein product: CASSPEAPYEQYF.